This T cell receptor beta chain was found in a study of T cells after yellow fever vaccination. The study's findings and limits: Reappearance after the booster was observed for most primary-vaccination clones (roughly 97% CD4, over 70% CD8). Abundant clonotypes from the bulk population could contaminate FACS-sorted repertoires. A small share of clonotypes appeared in both CD4 and CD8 compartments.

This CDR3 contains 11 residues. The germline CDR1 and CDR2 sequences are MNHEY and SVGEGT. V lost 8 bases and J 8 bases, leaving 7 bases between the germline ends. It was through 5'RACE template switching that TCR cDNA was made, with a universal primer site and UMIs added. One entry per CDR3 protein, called by TCRdb with MiXCR from the 5' RACE reads. The top ten clones hold roughly 3% of a sample with approximately 300,000 distinct CDR3 sequences, roughly 10% of them seen once. Of note for this clonotype: Its antigen remains unknown.

Sequenced material: CD4+ T cells sorted from PBMCs, taken 45 days after the yellow fever booster vaccination. The clonotype originates from a man between 18 and 29 years old who received the YFV17D yellow fever vaccine. The chain couples TRBV6-2 or TRBV6-3 to TRBJ1-6; D is uncertain. The CDR3 region has the DNA TGTGCCAGCGGCGGGGATTCACCCCTCCACTTT. Translation: CASGGDSPLHF.